This T cell receptor (beta chain) was captured by sequencing in a study of cytomegalovirus exposure and HLA in healthy donors (dated 2017 in TCRdb). Some background on the complete study: An earlier analysis of 587 of the donors reported 276 Gb of sequence data and 117 million unique TCR beta sequences obtained from around 180 million T cells. Rather than drawing on any new phenotypic data, the later analysis identified candidate immune exposures from TCR beta sequences and the way those sequences occurred across donors. The number of typed donors differed by locus: 629-630 for A, B, C, DRB1 and DQB1; 500 to 550 for DQA1; some 590 for DPA1; and some 450 for DPB1. Across about 380 genotyped donors of the cohort, an average of approximately 200,000 unique TCR beta nucleotide sequences per donor were sequenced, and roughly a sixth of those sequences were non-productive. A later analysis re-analyzed previously published TCR beta repertoires from about 600 donors and added high-resolution HLA genotyping to study TCR occurrence patterns. The study aimed to test whether cataloging public T cell receptors could reveal signatures of past pathogen exposure. To predict cytomegalovirus infection status, the study combined high-throughput TCR immunosequencing, statistical association of individual TCRs with disease status, and machine learning. Both class I and class II loci were covered by HLA typing, at four-digit resolution. The study used immunosequencing to profile the T cell repertoires of approximately 650 subjects and linked those repertoires to cytomegalovirus serostatus. A handful of DR-DQ haplotypes were handled as single units for association and clustering because linkage in the cohort was strong. A separate validation cohort of more than 100 different subjects was used in addition to the approximately 700-subject first cohort. Donor age, sex, ethnicity and CMV serostatus were collected together with the repertoire data. A later genetic analysis took genome-wide SNP genotypes for about three fifths of the 666 donors and used that subset as a discovery cohort. The genetic ancestry cluster associated with self-reported Caucasian donors included 80% to 90% of the roughly 380 genotyped donors. An earlier analysis of around 540 of the donors applied high-throughput TCR beta sequencing to assess whether each TCR beta V gene segment acted as functional or pseudogenic. Every discovery cohort repertoire had been produced on one sequencing platform. Approximately 330 gigabases of sequencing data and 70 million to 95 million unique TCR sequences made up an early release that covered over 550 HLA-typed donors.

The CDR3 numbers 12 residues from cysteine through phenylalanine. Only the CDR3 DNA stays, 36 bases, in frame from base 1. V and J are trimmed by 9 bases and 6 bases, and the gene matches miss 6 bases of the junction. Taken from the germline V gene (reference sequence), the CDR1 and CDR2 loops are LNHDA and SQIVND. In total, 666 healthy bone marrow donors made up the cohort. At the time of sampling, all cohort members were nominally healthy, though unrecorded immune exposures were likely present. The donor tested CMV seronegative, placing the donor among the approximately 400 seronegative members of the cohort. Every donor gave a peripheral blood sample, and the peripheral blood mononuclear cells from that sample were used for TCR beta sequencing. The Qiagen DNeasy Blood Extraction Kit was used to extract genomic DNA from the blood cell samples. Comment on this clone: Its recognized antigen is unknown. It has no much larger one-base neighbor in the sample; base qualities were not kept.

Library method: the immunoSEQ multiplex PCR assay. The multiplex PCR relied on a mix of 60 forward primers for TCR Vbeta segments and 13 reverse primers for TCR Jbeta segments. The CDR3 region of rearranged TCR beta genes was amplified from genomic DNA by a multiplex PCR assay. The amplified TCR beta libraries were sequenced on the Illumina HiSeq System as 87-base-pair reads. In the source study's methods: Across the 670 or so repertoires, a later analysis counted some 81 million unique TCR beta chains, 9.5 million to 13 million of which were shared by at least two donors. Raw reads were error-corrected and collapsed into unique sequences with a nearest-neighbor algorithm that merged closely related sequences to remove PCR and sequencing errors. Alignment of CDR3 sequences to IMGT reference sequences was used to assign V, D and J gene segments. For a sequence to be retained, at least a six-nucleotide match to both a V gene segment and a J gene segment was required. Rearrangements were called productive when the CDR3 lacked stop codons and stayed in frame with V and J; all others were non-productive. Following IMGT convention, CDR3 was defined as the stretch from the second conserved V-encoded cysteine up to the conserved J-encoded phenylalanine. The earlier analysis of roughly 590 of the donors excluded sequences that lacked an unambiguous match to a single V gene segment. An earlier analysis of several hundred of the donors called V segments functional above 56.7% productive rearrangements and segregating when the between-donor standard deviation exceeded 5%. A statistical classification framework was built to diagnose cytomegalovirus status from the catalog of TCR beta chain sequences. In a later analysis, V and J genes were assigned by comparing TCR nucleotide sequences against IMGT/GENE-DB human TR gene sequences. The TCRdist pipeline was used in a later analysis to assign CDR3 sequences and most-parsimonious VDJ recombination scenarios. In a later analysis, each TCR beta chain was defined by its CDR3 amino acid sequence together with its V-gene family, and reads lacking a unique V-gene family were excluded. To address suspected cross-contamination and a sequencing artifact, a later analysis removed several hundred highly shared, low-generation-probability nucleotide sequences. For each public chain, a later analysis derived a clonal expansion index from normalized ranks of inferred template counts within each repertoire. A later analysis computed generation probabilities with a VDJ recombination model fitted to out-of-frame rearrangements, and checked the results against IGoR. A later analysis scored TCR-TCR, TCR-HLA and TCR-CMV co-occurrence with hypergeometric tests, applying a repertoire-size bias correction to TCR pairs. In a later analysis, false discovery rates were estimated by permuting HLA or CMV assignments 20 times. In a later analysis, co-occurring TCRs were grouped using DBSCAN, with TCRdist sequence similarity added in when clustering inside HLA-allele-positive subsets. Co-occurrence clustering excluded repertoires with fewer than 30,000 or more than 120,000 public chains, plus five with anomalous nucleotide sharing. The table was pulled from immuneACCESS by TCRdb, which kept in-frame rearrangements only. Such tables lose some clones; where checked, under half of the loss comes from unresolved V genes, and the rest has no known cause. Clonal size and the V and J genes are those of that table, whereas D and trimming came from the DNA. The sample table holds approximately 160,000 clones, of which 70% to 85% were seen once. The ten largest account for 1.5% to 2% of the sample.

On the study overall, not on this receptor specifically: A later analysis found that HLA-associated TCR beta chains were more clonally expanded and had lower generation probabilities than equally common non-associated chains. Linkage disequilibrium might explain the correlated functional status among segregating V segments, but an unknown experimental factor could not be excluded. Because counts were too low, 15 to 20 rarely observed V segments, including chromosome 9 orphons, were excluded from the earlier analysis of some 540 of the donors. According to a later genetic analysis, donors in an Asian-associated ancestry cluster had fewer N-insertions in productive TCRs than the roughly 670-donor mean. Because HLA typing was unavailable for some donors at each locus, only the typed subset was used in association tests. V-gene and J-gene trimming of TCR beta chains was associated with a missense DCLRE1C variant in a later genetic analysis, and the association was replicated in an independent cohort. In a later analysis, the rate of TCR association differed among HLA loci, with DRB1 alleles having the most associated TCRs and HLA-C alleles having the fewest. The classifier was reported to diagnose cytomegalovirus status with high specificity and sensitivity in both the original and validation cohorts. While some public TCRs were present in many individuals, most TCR sequences turned up only very rarely across donors. In vitro tests confirmed that a few of the cytomegalovirus-associated TCR beta chains recognize cytomegalovirus antigens. A group of highly shared sequence variants was considered likely to be a technical artifact of the sequencing pipeline. A further reported finding was that TCR beta sequences accurately predicted the HLA-A and HLA-B alleles for most subjects in the first cohort. The study listed approximately 150 TCR beta chains as associated with cytomegalovirus. Specific HLA alleles were associated with 15,000 to 20,000 TCR beta sequences at a false discovery rate of 0.05 in a later analysis. In a later analysis, most CMV-associated TCR beta chains were found to appear HLA-restricted, with HLA associations seemingly driven largely by CMV exposure. Sequencing depth was assumed to be roughly uniform across donors in the presence/absence analyses, though that assumption may not hold. Several of the top co-occurrence clusters appeared to be linked to parvovirus B19, influenza, CMV and Epstein-Barr virus, according to a later analysis. According to the authors, the approach could potentially be generalized to other disease states and immunological phenotypes. Immune exposure information for the cohort was limited to CMV serostatus. In an earlier analysis of 587 of the donors, most TCR beta V segments appeared in productive rearrangements about 90% or about 30% of the time, broadly matching IMGT annotations. When HLA alleles, especially DR and DQ, strongly co-occurred, TCR associations were difficult to assign to individual alleles. This cohort had only TCR beta chains sequenced, and the lack of alpha or paired-chain data limited which features could be detected. Because the 87-base-pair reads could not distinguish some IMGT-functional V segments, including TRBV6-2 and TRBV6-3, those segments were excluded.

Recombination connected TRBV19 to TRBJ2-5, and TRBD2 aligns with 8 junction nucleotides. The sequenced sample was PBMCs. This receptor was obtained from a woman in her twenties or thirties in good health and CMV-seronegative. The CDR3 reads CASLREGKTQYF. The bases are TGTGCCAGCCTCCGGGAGGGGAAGACCCAGTACTTC.